The next 10 T cell receptor beta chains were all read from a single sample in a study of cytomegalovirus exposure and HLA in healthy donors. The PCR employed 60 Vbeta primers together with 13 Jbeta primers. Measured with immunoSEQ multiplex PCR; TCRdb has only the in-frame clones, and not every one. The sample shows around 150,000 clones, over 75% of them seen only once. Sequenced: PBMCs. The receptor source for this set is a young woman in good health and CMV-seronegative.

The chain joins TRBV9 to TRBJ2-2, with 7 positions matching TRBD2. V was pared by 0 bases and J by 0 bases, with 2 bases of the junction left unmatched. The germline CDR1 and CDR2 sequences are SGDLS and YYNGEE. The CDR3 is 16 residues long. The CDR3 coding sequence is TGTGCCAGCAGCGTAGAGAGCGGGGCGAACACCGGGGAGCTGTTTTTT. It translates to CASSVESGANTGELFF.

This clone was detected once. This chain joins TRBV6-1 and TRBJ1-2, with D uncertain. Germline values: CDR1 MNHNS, CDR2 SASEGT. V lost 5 bases, J lost 8 bases, and 12 bases lay in between. CDR3 size: 12 residues. CDR3 sequence: CASSTSSLGYTF. The CDR3 nucleotides are TGTGCCAGCAGTACTAGCTCCTTGGGCTACACCTTC.

The V and J genes are TRBV9 and TRBJ1-1; D call uncertain. Germline loops: CDR1 SGDLS, CDR2 YYNGEE. The CDR3 is made up of 14 amino acids. The V end was cut by 0 bases, the J end by 4 bases, with 10 bases between. The CDR3 protein is CASSVAHPGTEAFF. The CDR3 DNA sequence: TGTGCCAGCAGCGTAGCCCATCCGGGCACTGAAGCTTTCTTT.

This clone turned up a few times. The genes are TRBV19 and TRBJ1-6; unclear D gene. The CDR3 consists of 17 residues. The germline CDR1 and CDR2 sequences are LNHDA and SQIVND (reference sequence). V dropped 0 bases and J dropped 0 bases, with 9 bases sitting between them. The CDR3 spells CASSIDVRSSYNSPLHF. The CDR3 DNA is TGTGCCAGTAGTATAGATGTCCGGAGCTCCTATAATTCACCCCTCCACTTT. The full variable domain, with the rest looked up from reference TRBV19 and TRBJ1-6, is DGGITQSPKYLFRKEGQNVTLSCEQNLNHDAMYWYRQDPGQGLRLIYYSQIVNDFQKGDIAEGYSVSREKKESFPLTVTSAQKNPTAFYLCASSIDVRSSYNSPLHFGNGTRLTVT.

This clone was observed once. The rearrangement joins TRBV7-2 to TRBJ2-4; TRBD2 might be the D (7 bases). The germline V gene encodes CDR1 SGHTA and CDR2 FQGNSA. V shed 2 bases and J shed 8 bases, with 16 bases lying between them. The CDR3 contains 15 residues. The CDR3 nucleotides are TGTGCCAGCAGCTTAACAAGGGGGGGGAACGACATTCAGTACTTC. Protein product: CASSLTRGGNDIQYF.

To note about this clone: The junction and the germline gene differ at one end; a read error may be behind it. This sample also contains other DNA sequences that code for the same CDR3. The V gene is TRBV9, the J gene TRBJ1-3, with 9 bases matching TRBD1. Germline lookup yields CDR1 SGDLS and CDR2 YYNGEE. The CDR3 length is 15 residues. CDR3 amino acids: CASSVTGGFGNTIYF. CDR3 sequence (DNA): TGTGCCAGTAGCGTAACAGGGGGCTTTGGAAACACCATATATTTT.

This sequence joins TRBV19 and TRBJ1-2, with TRBD1 identical over 10 bases. This CDR3 is built from 15 residues. V lost 8 bases and J lost 3; bases outside the gene matches: 9. CDR1 and CDR2 from the germline V gene are LNHDA and SQIVND (reference sequence). The CDR3 nucleotides are TGTGCCAGTGGGGGACAGGGGCTTCCGGACTATGGCTACACCTTC. Its protein product is CASGGQGLPDYGYTF.

Points on this clone: The same CDR3 can be traced to other DNA sequences in this sample. This rearrangement joins TRBV6-1 to TRBJ1-2; a weak D match, TRBD1 (6 bases). The V and J ends lost 6 bases and 5 bases respectively, with 10 bases between them. This CDR3 spans 12 amino acids. Per the germline V gene, CDR1 is MNHNS and CDR2 is SASEGT. The CDR3 DNA reads as TGTGCCAGCAGGGGAGGGGGGTATGGCTACACCTTC. Translation gives CASRGGGYGYTF.

The chain has TRBV5-5 and TRBJ1-2; D might be TRBD1 (5 bases). V lost 4 bases and J lost 2, with 12 bases in between. The CDR3 runs to 14 residues. Germline V gene sequence: CDR1 SGHKS, CDR2 YYEKEE (reference sequence). In nucleotides, the CDR3 is TGTGCCAGCAGCGTGGCGGGGGACAACTATGGCTACACCTTC. This encodes CASSVAGDNYGYTF.

This clone was counted a few times. The chain employs TRBV2 and TRBJ1-6, with TRBD1 as a possible D gene (5 bases). Trimming removed 1 base at V and 8 bases at J, with 6 bases between. CDR3 length: 13 residues. Germline V gives CDR1 SNHLY, CDR2 FYNNEI. The CDR3 bases are TGTGCCAGCAGTGAAGTCAGGGATTCACCCCTCCACTTT. It translates to CASSEVRDSPLHF.